This record covers a single T cell receptor (beta chain). The antigen remains unidentified. The CDR3 sequence is 14 residues long. From germline, CDR1 is GTSNPN and CDR2 SVGIG (reference sequence). The ends were cut back, 4 bases at V and 4 bases at J, with 16 bases in the middle. Each subset's genomic DNA was split evenly across several immunoSEQ plates. Generated by immunoSEQ multiplex PCR, the TCRdb table keeps only in-frame clones and is missing some. Of some 490,000 clones detected, roughly 80% appear once; the ten largest clones hold about 12%. Each of the donors was a healthy adult who was HIV-negative and had not had a recent acute infection or vaccination. Unsorted samples drew genomic DNA from 85 million to 90 million PBMCs. These data come from a study of shared clonotypes between healthy human individuals. Study findings and constraints: It was expected that sequencing depth would affect clonotype sharing among donors.

This receptor was taken from a woman aged 35 to 49 in good health. Some clones in this sample may be carry-over from other donors' samples. The sample consisted of PBMCs. The chain uses TRBV30 and TRBJ1-2, with D unresolved. The CDR3 DNA sequence: TGTGCCTGGAAGTTGGACCCGACCGTCTATGGCTACACCTTC. Translating it yields CAWKLDPTVYGYTF. Full variable domain (missing parts from reference TRBV30 and TRBJ1-2): SQTIHQWPATLVQPVGSPLSLECTVEGTSNPNLYWYRQAAGRGLQLLFYSVGIGQISSEVPQNLSASRPQDRQFILSSKKLLLSDSGFYLCAWKLDPTVYGYTFGSGTRLTVV.